The 24 T cell receptor beta chains in this list originate from one sample, sequenced in a study of blood T cell repertoires in COVID-19. Measured with immunoSEQ multiplex PCR; TCRdb has only the in-frame clones, and not every one. The table has roughly 120,000 clones, around 88% seen once. The sample was peripheral blood. These TCRs come from a woman aged 50 to 60 with active or convalescent COVID-19.

CDR3 residues: CASSVRGRGSTDTQYF. The CDR3 coding sequence is TGTGCCAGCAGCGTTCGGGGGAGGGGTAGCACAGATACGCAGTATTTT. The chain recombines TRBV9 with TRBJ2-3; TRBD2 agrees at 7 bases. The CDR3 length is 16 residues. Per germline, CDR1 SGDLS and CDR2 YYNGEE. Germline trimming cut 2 bases from V and 0 bases from J; bases unmatched to any gene: 6.

As to this clone: One end of the junction does not line up with germline, which may come from a read error. This rearrangement joins TRBV6-6 to TRBJ1-5; tentative D call: TRBD1 (5 bases). CDR1 is MNHNY and CDR2 is SVGAGI in the germline V gene (reference sequence). This CDR3 spans 10 amino acids. The CDR3, as DNA: TGTGCCAGCGGGGGGAGGGCCAAGGATTTT. Its translation is CASGGRAKDF.

This rearrangement joins TRBV6-1 to TRBJ1-2; the D gene is possibly TRBD1 (6 bases). The germline V gene encodes CDR1 MNHNS and CDR2 SASEGT. Trimming cost V 2 bases and J 14 bases, with 27 bases left between them. There are 16 residues in the CDR3. The CDR3 here is CASSERRTWGPLVGTF. CDR3 coding DNA: TGTGCCAGCAGTGAACGCCGAACGTGGGGGCCCCTAGTTGGGACCTTC.

This clone was counted between two and nine times. V and J are TRBV6-4 and TRBJ2-5, with 8 bases identical to TRBD2. The CDR3 spans 12 residues. J gave up 3 bases and V 6 bases, and 0 bases lay outside the gene matches. CDR1 MRHNA and CDR2 SNTAGT come from the germline V gene. CDR3: CASRLAEETQYF. Written as DNA, the CDR3 is TGTGCCAGCAGACTAGCGGAAGAGACCCAGTACTTC.

V is TRBV11-2 and J is TRBJ2-5; 7 nucleotides agree with TRBD2. V dropped 1 base and J dropped 5; count of bases not matched to a gene: 4. Germline V CDR1 and CDR2: SGHAT, FQNNGV. The CDR3 covers 14 residues. This chain's CDR3 is CASSLAWRGETQYF. CDR3 nucleotide sequence: TGTGCCAGCAGCTTAGCCTGGCGGGGGGAGACCCAGTACTTC.

This chain links TRBV5-1 with TRBJ2-1; D is perhaps TRBD1 (5 bases). Trimming cost V 0 bases and J 4 bases, with 11 bases left between them. The CDR3 is 15 residues long. CDR1 is SGHRS and CDR2 is YFSETQ in the germline V gene. Here the CDR3 reads CASSLAVGAYNEQFF. The CDR3 nucleotides read TGCGCCAGCAGCTTGGCCGTTGGGGCTTACAATGAGCAGTTCTTC.

This sequence joins TRBV6-2 or TRBV6-3 and TRBJ2-2, with 8 nucleotides matching TRBD1. V trimming: 5 bases; J trimming: 3 bases; junction bases outside the gene matches: 5. CDR3 length: 15 residues. The germline CDR1 and CDR2 sequences are MNHEY and SVGEGT. CDR3 nucleotide sequence: TGTGCCAGCAGTCTCGGACAGGGATACACCGGGGAGCTGTTTTTT. Translation gives CASSLGQGYTGELFF.

The rearrangement links TRBV3-1 (or the pseudogene TRBV3-2) to TRBJ1-3; D is possibly TRBD1 (5 bases). CDR3 length: 15 amino acids. V was clipped by 6 bases and J by 6 bases, with 18 bases between them. Germline V CDR1 and CDR2: LGHDT, YNNKEL (reference sequence). The DNA of the CDR3 is TGTGCCAGCAGGTACAGTGGGGCCCGAGAAAACACCATATATTTT. Residues: CASRYSGARENTIYF.

Here the CDR3 DNA reads TGTGCCAGCAGTCGAACTCGCTCTGGGGCCAACGTCCTGACTTTC. This encodes CASSRTRSGANVLTF. The V call is TRBV6-2 or TRBV6-3, the J call TRBJ2-6; D gene uncertain. The CDR3 has 15 residues. Germline assignment: CDR1 MNHEY and CDR2 SVGEGT. Trimming shortened V by 5 bases and J by 0 bases, and 8 bases separated the two germline ends.

The rearrangement joins TRBV2 to TRBJ1-4; D gene uncertain. V dropped 5 bases and J dropped 8 bases, with 15 bases sitting between them. The CDR3 contains 14 residues. Germline V gene sequence: CDR1 SNHLY, CDR2 FYNNEI. The CDR3, as DNA: TGTGCCAGCAGTTACCGGGGTCCGGGGGAAAAACTGTTTTTT. It encodes CASSYRGPGEKLFF.

The chain is built from TRBV19 and TRBJ2-3, with D possibly TRBD1 on 6 matching bases. The germline CDR1 and CDR2 sequences are LNHDA and SQIVND (reference sequence). V lost 5 bases, J lost 5 bases, and 20 bases lay in between. The CDR3 runs 16 residues. The chain's CDR3 is CASSPRDKEVGDTQYF. The CDR3 DNA follows: TGTGCCAGTAGTCCCCGGGACAAGGAGGTCGGAGATACGCAGTATTTT.

The V and J genes are TRBV2 and TRBJ2-2, with 13 bases lining up with TRBD2. The CDR3 consists of 18 residues. Germline V CDR1 and CDR2: SNHLY, FYNNEI. Trimming cost V 7 bases and J 1 base; bases outside gene matches: 9. CDR3 residues: CASNTLGLAGLNTGELFF. In DNA, the CDR3 is TGTGCCAGCAACACCTTGGGACTAGCGGGGCTGAACACCGGGGAGCTGTTTTTT.

This chain uses TRBV25-1 with TRBJ2-6, with 11 bases identical to TRBD1. The J segment lost 0 bases and the V segment lost 7 bases, leaving 5 bases of the junction unmatched. The CDR3 is 17 amino acids. Germline V gene data show CDR1 as MGHDK and CDR2 as SYGVNS. CDR3 sequence (DNA): TGTGCCAGCACCGGGACAGGGGGTACCTCTGGGGCCAACGTCCTGACTTTC. This sequence encodes CASTGTGGTSGANVLTF.

The V and J genes are TRBV27 and TRBJ1-1, with D perhaps matching TRBD1 (6 bases). There are 14 residues in the CDR3. Trimming cost V 9 bases and J 7 bases, with 21 bases left between them. Germline CDR1 reads MNHEY; CDR2 reads SMNVEV (reference sequence). The CDR3 region has the DNA TGTGCCAGTAAAAACAGGGCTACCAGTTATGAAGCTTTCTTT. Its translation is CASKNRATSYEAFF.

The rearrangement uses TRBV5-1 and TRBJ2-7, with 7 bases that match TRBD1. V lost 0 bases to trimming and J lost 3 bases; unmatched junction nucleotides: 3. The CDR3 consists of 14 residues. Per the germline V gene, CDR1 is SGHRS and CDR2 is YFSETQ. The CDR3 region is CASSLEQGFYEQYF. The CDR3 coding sequence is TGCGCCAGCAGCTTGGAACAGGGGTTCTACGAGCAGTACTTC.

V and J are TRBV5-4 and TRBJ1-1; 9 bases are shared with TRBD1. The CDR3 consists of 15 residues. V lost 4 bases, J lost 2 bases, and 6 bases stayed unmatched. The germline V gene encodes CDR1 SGHNT and CDR2 YYREEE (reference sequence). The CDR3 DNA reads TGTGCCAGCAGCACGCCGGGACAGGGTAACACTGAAGCTTTCTTT. Translated: CASSTPGQGNTEAFF. Variable domain in full (rest from reference TRBV5-4 and TRBJ1-1): ETGVTQSPTHLIKTRGQQVTLRCSSQSGHNTVSWYQQALGQGPQFIFQYYREEENGRGNFPPRFSGLQFPNYSSELNVNALELDDSALYLCASSTPGQGNTEAFFGQGTRLTVV.

The rearrangement joins TRBV6-2 or TRBV6-3 to TRBJ1-5; D remains ambiguous. Trimming removed 5 bases at V and 6 bases at J, with 14 bases between. There are 14 residues in the CDR3. The germline V gene has CDR1 MNHEY and CDR2 SVGEGT. The CDR3 DNA is TGTGCCAGCAGTCCAGACACCGTAGTTCAGCCCCAGCATTTT. Its protein product is CASSPDTVVQPQHF.

The V and J genes are TRBV10-3 and TRBJ2-6; a possible D gene is TRBD2 (5 bases). The germline V gene has CDR1 ENHRY and CDR2 SYGVKD. V dropped 4 bases and J dropped 0 bases, with 7 bases sitting between them. The CDR3 sequence is 15 residues long. CDR3 amino acids: CAISGGVSGANVLTF. CDR3 nucleotides: TGTGCCATCAGTGGGGGAGTCTCTGGGGCCAACGTCCTGACTTTC.

This clone was recorded a few times. This CDR3 reads CASSDQRGYEQYF. Written as DNA, the CDR3 is TGTGCCAGCAGCGACCAACGAGGCTACGAGCAGTACTTC. The chain carries TRBV5-4 and TRBJ2-7; D unresolved. The length of the CDR3 is 13 residues. Germline V gene sequence: CDR1 SGHNT, CDR2 YYREEE (reference sequence). Trimming took off 4 bases at V and 3 bases at J, with 11 bases between the two ends.

The V gene is TRBV6-5, the J gene TRBJ2-7; weak D call: TRBD1 (6 bases). The CDR3 covers 15 residues. Germline V lookup: CDR1 MNHEY, CDR2 SVGAGI. Trimming left V 2 bases short and J 2 bases short, with 13 bases between. As DNA, the CDR3 is TGTGCCAGCAGTTACATCGCGACAGGACCCTACGAGCAGTACTTC. This sequence encodes CASSYIATGPYEQYF.

The J gene is TRBJ2-3, the V gene TRBV9; 12 nucleotides align to TRBD2. The germline gives CDR1 SGDLS, CDR2 YYNGEE. J was trimmed by 1 base and V by 0 bases; bases with no gene match: 6. The CDR3 is 18 amino acids. In DNA, the CDR3 is TGTGCCAGCAGCGTAGCTACCGGGACTAGCGGGCGCACAGATACGCAGTATTTT. This codes for CASSVATGTSGRTDTQYF.

This clone was seen only a few times. The V and J genes are TRBV19 and TRBJ1-1; no reliable D call. Trimming stripped 1 base from V and 1 base from J, with 7 bases between. Germline V lookup: CDR1 LNHDA, CDR2 SQIVND (reference sequence). The CDR3 has 14 residues. This CDR3 reads CASSIVGGNTEAFF. The CDR3 DNA sequence: TGTGCCAGTAGTATAGTAGGAGGGAACACTGAAGCTTTCTTT.

This rearrangement joins TRBV5-1 to TRBJ2-7; possibly TRBD2 for D (6 bases). Germline V gives CDR1 SGHRS, CDR2 YFSETQ. The ends were cut back, 4 bases at V and 0 bases at J, with 11 bases in the middle. The CDR3 runs to 14 residues. The CDR3 loop reads CASSVVGGSYEQYF. CDR3 nucleotides: TGCGCCAGCAGCGTCGTCGGGGGCTCCTACGAGCAGTACTTC.

The rearrangement uses TRBV6-2 or TRBV6-3 and TRBJ2-1; 10 nucleotides line up with TRBD1. CDR3 length equals 14 residues. The germline V gene encodes CDR1 MNHEY and CDR2 SVGEGT. V lost 2 bases to trimming and J lost 6 bases; unmatched junction nucleotides: 1. The CDR3 DNA reads TGTGCCAGCAGTTACGGGACAGGGGTCAATGAGCAGTTCTTC. Its protein is CASSYGTGVNEQFF.